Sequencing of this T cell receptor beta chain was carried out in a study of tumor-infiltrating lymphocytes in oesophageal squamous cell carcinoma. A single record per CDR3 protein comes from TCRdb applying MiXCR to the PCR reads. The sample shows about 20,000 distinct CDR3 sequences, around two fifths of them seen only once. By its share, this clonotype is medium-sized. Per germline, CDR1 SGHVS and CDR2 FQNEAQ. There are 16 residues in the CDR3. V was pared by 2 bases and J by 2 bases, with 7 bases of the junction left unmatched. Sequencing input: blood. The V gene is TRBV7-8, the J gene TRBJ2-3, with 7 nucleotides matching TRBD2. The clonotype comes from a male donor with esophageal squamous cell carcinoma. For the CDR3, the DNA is TGTGCCAGCAGCTTAAGGCTAGCGGAGCCCACAGATACGCAGTATTTT. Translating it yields CASSLRLAEPTDTQYF.